A single sample gave rise to the 6 T cell receptor beta chains below, sequenced in a study of T cell responses to AZD1222 COVID-19 vaccine. Some clones are missing from TCRdb's copy, which holds only in-frame ones; the method was immunoSEQ multiplex PCR. Of around 120,000 clones in the sample, 70% to 90% were seen once. Sequencing used peripheral blood, obtained on day 0 of AZD1222 vaccination. The receptors originated from an adult in good health.

V gene TRBV5-4 combines with J gene TRBJ1-1, with D possibly matching TRBD1 (6 bases). Between the trimmed V and J ends, which lost 6 bases and 5 bases, there was a span of 17 bases. The CDR3 has 14 residues. Germline V gives CDR1 SGHNT, CDR2 YYREEE (reference sequence). DNA for the CDR3: TGTGCCAGCACCACCCCTGGGGGGCGGACTGAAGCTTTCTTT. The encoded protein is CASTTPGGRTEAFF.

The chain carries TRBV10-2 and TRBJ2-3; 7 bases align to TRBD2. This CDR3 spans 17 amino acids. Unmatched junction bases numbered 13, after V lost 6 bases and J lost 1 base. The V gene's germline CDR1 is WSHSY and CDR2 SAAADI. DNA for the CDR3: TGCGCCAGCAGCCCTAGCGGTTCCCTACACCGCACAGATACGCAGTATTTT. It encodes CASSPSGSLHRTDTQYF.

J is TRBJ2-2 and V is TRBV7-3; D remains ambiguous. CDR1 SGHTA and CDR2 FQGTGA come from the germline V gene. This CDR3 contains 16 residues. Trimming stripped 2 bases from V and 0 bases from J, with 10 bases between. The DNA for the CDR3 is TGTGCCAGCAGCTTATTAGGCGGTCCGAACACCGGGGAGCTGTTTTTT. This sequence encodes CASSLLGGPNTGELFF.

The DNA for the CDR3 is TGTGCCAGTAGTCCTAGTAATTCACCCCTCCACTTT. Protein: CASSPSNSPLHF. This sequence joins TRBV19 and TRBJ1-6; D is uncertain. V was shortened by 5 bases and J by 6 bases, with 5 bases between the two germline ends. This CDR3 spans 12 amino acids. Germline CDR1 LNHDA, CDR2 SQIVND (reference sequence).

This clone has a handful of counts. V and J are TRBV7-9 and TRBJ1-6; D may be TRBD1 (6 bases). This CDR3 comprises 14 residues. CDR1 and CDR2 from the germline V gene are SEHNR and FQNEAQ (reference sequence). V shed 3 bases and J shed 7 bases, with 10 bases lying between them. The CDR3 spells CASSFTQGNSPLHF. CDR3 sequence (DNA): TGTGCCAGCAGCTTTACCCAGGGGAATTCACCCCTCCACTTT.

The chain employs TRBV29-1 and TRBJ2-7, with D possibly being TRBD2 (6 bases). V gave up 6 bases and J gave up 1 base, with 13 bases separating them. This CDR3 is built from 13 residues. Per the germline V gene, CDR1 is SQVTM and CDR2 is ANQGSEA. DNA of the CDR3: TGCAGCGTCATCGGGCGGGATTCCTACGAGCAGTACTTC. This codes for CSVIGRDSYEQYF.